Given below is one T cell receptor beta chain in context. Its antigen is still unknown. Compared with germline, one end of the junction differs, possibly owing to a read error. This CDR3 comprises 18 residues. Germline V lookup: CDR1 DFQATT, CDR2 SNEGSKA (reference sequence). The CDR3 regions of TCR beta were amplified from RNA transcripts. HTBI primers were employed in a first-round RT-PCR of the TCR CDR3. TCRdb analysed the multiplex PCR reads with MiXCR anew, one entry per CDR3 protein. Among roughly 570,000 distinct CDR3 sequences listed, 15% to 18% were seen once. This sample stems from a study of T cells in Graves' hyperthyroidism and ophthalmopathy. Stable Graves' hyperthyroidism denoted no ophthalmopathy progression over 18 months. Regarding the study as a whole: Median prediction lead before ophthalmopathy onset was around seven months with the model.

The rearrangement joins TRBV20-1 to TRBJ2-3, with 11 nucleotides matching TRBD2. The sequenced material came from blood. This TCR came from a woman aged 25 to 39 with Graves' hyperthyroidism. The DNA for the CDR3 is TGCAGTGCAAGAGATCAGAAGGTAGCGGGAGGGGGCACAGATACGCAGTATTTT. This codes for CSARDQKVAGGGTDTQYF.